The present entry profiles one T cell receptor (beta chain) with its context. Sequencing was performed with immunoSEQ multiplex PCR; in TCRdb, only in-frame clones are kept and a portion is missing. This sample has under 100,000 clones, with roughly 96% found just once. The sample is drawn from a study of technical replicates of blood from a handful of donors. The TCR sequence derives from a human donor in good health. The sequenced material came from T cells isolated from PBMCs.

Here the CDR3 reads CASSPYHVQETQYF. CDR3 nucleotides: TGTGCCAGCAGCCCCTATCATGTTCAAGAGACCCAGTACTTC. The chain is built from TRBV5-6 and TRBJ2-5, with D hard to call. Trimming removed 4 bases from V and 2 bases from J, with 12 bases in between. Germline CDR1 is SGHDT and CDR2 is YYEEEE. The CDR3 runs 14 residues.